Shown below are 10 T cell receptor beta chains from a single sample sequenced in a study of CD8 T cells in Susac syndrome. Reverse transcription used roughly 0.5 to 1 ug RNA and random hexamers. TCRdb analysed the immunoSEQ multiplex PCR reads with MiXCR anew, one entry per CDR3 protein. The sample includes about 210,000 distinct CDR3 sequences, around 95% of them seen just once. The sequenced sample was CD4+ T cells from PBMCs. Every receptor here comes from a human donor with multiple sclerosis.

V is TRBV15 and J is TRBJ2-7; D possibly corresponds to TRBD1 (5 bases). Germline CDR1 LNHNV, CDR2 YYDKDF (reference sequence). This CDR3 spans 15 amino acids. Trimming took off 0 bases at V and 4 bases at J, with 13 bases between the two ends. The CDR3 region has the DNA TGTGCCACCAGCAGAGAAGCAGGGAATCAGTACGAGCAGTACTTC. This codes for CATSREAGNQYEQYF.

The genes are TRBV7-9 and TRBJ2-7; D call uncertain. Germline CDR1 SEHNR, CDR2 FQNEAQ (reference sequence). The CDR3 is made up of 12 amino acids. Between the trimmed V and J ends, which lost 4 bases and 7 bases, there was a span of 11 bases. The CDR3 loop is CASSSGPWEQYF. CDR3 nucleotides: TGTGCCAGCAGCTCCGGACCGTGGGAGCAGTACTTC.

The genes are TRBV3-1 and TRBJ1-2, with unresolved D. V lost 0 bases and J 7 bases, leaving 12 bases between the germline ends. CDR3 length equals 14 residues. Germline assignment: CDR1 LGHDT and CDR2 YNNKEL (reference sequence). The CDR3 DNA follows: TGTGCCAGCAGCCAAGATCTATCAGGTCGTGGCTACACCTTC. This encodes CASSQDLSGRGYTF.

The chain couples TRBV29-1 to TRBJ1-1; D is possibly TRBD1 (5 bases). The V gene lost 4 bases and the J gene lost 7 bases, with 7 bases spanning the gap. This CDR3 has 10 amino acids. CDR1 and CDR2 from the germline V gene are SQVTM and ANQGSEA. In DNA form, the CDR3 reads TGCAGCGTTGGTGGGGGTGAAGCTTTCTTT. It is translated as CSVGGGEAFF.

A word on this clonotype: At one boundary the junction diverges from the germline segment, which might be a read error. The chain uses TRBV6-2 or TRBV6-3 and TRBJ2-3, with TRBD1 matching over 7 bases. The CDR3 length is 15 residues. Looked up from germline, CDR1 is MNHEY and CDR2 is SVGEGT. The CDR3 region is CASSNRDSRTYTQYF. The CDR3 nucleotides are TGTGCCAGCAGTAACCGGGACAGTCGCACATATACGCAGTATTTT.

The chain links TRBV7-9 to TRBJ2-1; D not resolved. Germline V gene sequence: CDR1 SEHNR, CDR2 FQNEAQ (reference sequence). The germline V and J ends were trimmed by 1 base and 13 bases, with 8 bases remaining between them. The CDR3 sequence is 11 residues long. The CDR3 DNA reads TGTGCCAGCAGCTTAGGCCTCCTTCAGTTCTTC. Its protein product is CASSLGLLQFF.

This clonotype was detected only once. This chain connects TRBV11-3 to TRBJ2-1; D is uncertain. Trimming left V 3 bases short and J 6 bases short, with 9 bases between. Germline CDR1 SGHNT, CDR2 YENEEA. CDR3 size: 13 residues. The CDR3 loop reads CASSFRPVNEQFF. The DNA for the CDR3 is TGTGCCAGCAGCTTCAGGCCGGTCAATGAGCAGTTCTTC.

The chain recombines TRBV20-1 with TRBJ2-3; 7 bases match TRBD2. The V gene's germline CDR1 is DFQATT and CDR2 SNEGSKA (reference sequence). CDR3 length: 14 amino acids. After removal of 3 bases from V and 10 bases from J, the junction contained 13 bases not matched to a gene. CDR3 coding DNA: TGCAGTGCTAGTATTGCGGGAGTGGTCGGTTCGCAGTATTTT. Residues: CSASIAGVVGSQYF.

The CDR3 region is CASSPTRGTGRNQPQHF. Here the CDR3 DNA reads TGTGCCAGCAGTCCGACGCGAGGGACAGGCCGTAATCAGCCCCAGCATTTT. The rearrangement links TRBV12-3 or TRBV12-4 to TRBJ1-5; 8 positions agree with TRBD1. This CDR3 region has 17 residues. The V and J ends lost 5 bases and 4 bases, in that order; junction bases with no gene match: 13.

J is TRBJ1-2 and V is TRBV11-2, with D maybe TRBD1 (5 bases). CDR3 length: 13 residues. V was clipped by 3 bases and J by 3 bases, with 8 bases between them. The V gene's germline CDR1 is SGHAT and CDR2 FQNNGV. The CDR3 sequence is CASSFGGYYGYTF. The CDR3 DNA reads TGTGCCAGCAGCTTCGGGGGTTACTATGGCTACACCTTC.